These 22 T cell receptor beta chains were sequenced from one sample in a study of shared clonotypes between healthy human individuals. Only in-frame clones appear in the TCRdb table, and some are missing; sequencing was by immunoSEQ multiplex PCR. Among about 680,000 clones listed, around 72% were seen once. Sequencing was performed on memory CD4+ T cells sorted from blood. Subset in this sample: CD45RA-negative fraction. Receptors were obtained from a woman aged 25-40 years in good health.

CDR3: CASSSPGLAAHEQYF. The CDR3 bases are TGCGCCAGCAGCTCACCGGGACTAGCGGCACACGAGCAGTACTTC. The chain uses TRBV4-1 and TRBJ2-7; 11 nucleotides match TRBD2. J lost 5 bases, V lost 5 bases, and 8 bases had no gene match. Germline CDR1 is MGHRA and CDR2 is YSYEKL. CDR3 length: 15 amino acids.

The rearrangement uses TRBV28 and TRBJ1-2, with a possible D match to TRBD1 (6 bases). The CDR3 has 13 amino acids. Germline-derived CDR1 and CDR2 are MDHEN and SYDVKM. Deletions cut 6 bases from V and 7 bases from J, with 15 bases between. CDR3 nucleotides: TGTGCCAGCAGCGTACAGGGTGGGGGTGGCTACACCTTC. It is translated as CASSVQGGGGYTF.

The rearrangement uses TRBV15 and TRBJ1-2, with 7 bases lining up with TRBD1. The length of the CDR3 is 17 residues. Germline V gene sequence: CDR1 LNHNV, CDR2 YYDKDF (reference sequence). V shed 0 bases, J shed 5 bases, and the junction held 12 bases outside the gene matches. The CDR3 DNA is TGTGCCACCAGCAGAGATTGGACAGGCTCCCTCGGGTATGGCTACACCTTC. It codes for CATSRDWTGSLGYGYTF.

This clone was counted at least ten times. V is TRBV1 and J is TRBJ1-1. TRBV1 is classified as a pseudogene. CDR3 size: 18 residues. DNA for the CDR3: TGCACCAGCAGCCAAGATGAGAGCTGGAGGGACCCGAACACTGAAGCTTTCTTT. This sequence encodes CTSSQDESWRDPNTEAFF.

This sequence joins TRBV7-9 and TRBJ2-2, with D unclear. V was pared by 3 bases and J by 2 bases, with 10 bases between. The CDR3 runs 15 residues. CDR1 is SEHNR, CDR2 FQNEAQ, per germline (reference sequence). The CDR3 region is CASSLGTDNTGELFF. The CDR3 DNA reads as TGTGCCAGCAGCTTGGGCACAGACAACACCGGGGAGCTGTTTTTT.

The gene calls are TRBV6-1 and TRBJ2-4, with a possible D match to TRBD2 (6 bases). Germline-derived CDR1 and CDR2 are MNHNS and SASEGT. The ends were cut back, 1 base at V and 1 base at J, with 17 bases in the middle. The CDR3 consists of 18 residues. In DNA, the CDR3 is TGTGCCAGCAGTGAAGAAGGGGTGGCGGGATCGGCCAAAAACATTCAGTACTTC. Its translation: CASSEEGVAGSAKNIQYF.

This chain uses TRBV11-2 with TRBJ2-1, with 8 bases identical to TRBD1. Germline lookup yields CDR1 SGHAT and CDR2 FQNNGV. V was clipped by 3 bases and J by 3 bases; unmatched bases: 7. The CDR3 consists of 16 residues. Written as DNA, the CDR3 is TGTGCCAGCAGCTTTATGACAGGGGCAGTCTACAATGAGCAGTTCTTC. It translates to CASSFMTGAVYNEQFF.

The chain carries TRBV6-6 and TRBJ1-5; unclear D gene. This CDR3 comprises 14 residues. CDR1 is MNHNY, CDR2 SVGAGI, per germline (reference sequence). V dropped 2 bases and J dropped 5 bases, with 10 bases sitting between them. In nucleotides, the CDR3 is TGTGCCAGCAGTTACAGGGCGCGGGATCAGCCCCAGCATTTT. The encoded protein is CASSYRARDQPQHF.

This chain connects TRBV28 to TRBJ1-1, with D possibly being TRBD1 (5 bases). Germline loops: CDR1 MDHEN, CDR2 SYDVKM. This CDR3 is built from 13 residues. V gave up 4 bases and J gave up 1 base, with 7 bases separating them. Written as DNA, the CDR3 is TGTGCCAGCAGTTGGGGGAAGAACACTGAAGCTTTCTTT. This gives the protein CASSWGKNTEAFF.

Comment on this clone: Other nucleotide sequences from this sample produce the same CDR3. The chain's CDR3 is CASSSGQGNYGYTF. In DNA, the CDR3 is TGTGCCAGCAGTTCGGGACAGGGAAACTATGGCTACACCTTC. The V call is TRBV28, the J call TRBJ1-2; 9 bases fit TRBD1. CDR3 length equals 14 residues. Germline CDR1 reads MDHEN; CDR2 reads SYDVKM. The ends lost 4 bases at V and 2 bases at J; junction bases unmatched: 2.

The rearrangement links TRBV4-1 to TRBJ2-6; D is possibly TRBD1 (7 bases). This CDR3 region has 19 residues. Germline V gene data show CDR1 as MGHRA and CDR2 as YSYEKL. V was shortened by 0 bases and J by 1 base, with 16 bases between the two germline ends. As DNA, the CDR3 is TGCGCCAGCAGCCAAGATCCCAGGGGGGTACGGTCTGGGGCCAACGTCCTGACTTTC. Translating gives CASSQDPRGVRSGANVLTF.

The chain is built from TRBV27 and TRBJ2-3; possible D gene TRBD2, 6 bases. Germline CDR1 reads MNHEY; CDR2 reads SMNVEV (reference sequence). V was pared by 6 bases and J by 5 bases, with 15 bases between. The CDR3 is 14 amino acids. CDR3 sequence (DNA): TGTGCCAGCAGCGGGACTTCTACGGTAGATACGCAGTATTTT. As protein: CASSGTSTVDTQYF.

This clone has just a few counts. The CDR3 region has the DNA TGCGCCAGCAGTGAGGCTGGCGGGAGAGGTGACGAGCAGTACTTC. Its translation is CASSEAGGRGDEQYF. This rearrangement joins TRBV10-1 to TRBJ2-7; TRBD2 aligns across 7 bases. V shed 2 bases and J 5 bases; nucleotides not matched to a gene: 9. Germline V lookup: CDR1 WNHNN, CDR2 SYGVQD (reference sequence). CDR3 length equals 15 residues.

The chain employs TRBV6-6 and TRBJ1-5, with a tentative D call TRBD1 (5 bases). This CDR3 is built from 14 residues. The V end lost 6 bases, the J end lost 1 base, and 10 bases lay between the germline ends. CDR1 MNHNY and CDR2 SVGAGI come from the germline V gene (reference sequence). The CDR3 region has the DNA TGTGCCAGCAGGTCCGGGGGAAGCAATCAGCCCCAGCATTTT. Its translation: CASRSGGSNQPQHF.

The J gene is TRBJ2-4, the V gene TRBV28, with D possibly being TRBD1 or TRBD2 (5 bases each). The CDR3 covers 14 residues. The V end lost 7 bases, the J end lost 3 bases, and 13 bases lay between the germline ends. Germline-derived CDR1 and CDR2 are MDHEN and SYDVKM. CDR3 sequence: CASNRRQGKNIQYF. For the CDR3, the DNA is TGTGCCAGCAATAGGAGGCAGGGCAAAAACATTCAGTACTTC.

The chain combines TRBV5-1 with TRBJ2-3, with 15 bases identical to TRBD2. This CDR3 contains 15 residues. The germline V gene encodes CDR1 SGHRS and CDR2 YFSETQ. V trimming: 4 bases; J trimming: 12 bases; junction bases outside the gene matches: 9. As DNA, the CDR3 is TGCGCCAGCAGCCTGGGACTAGCGGGAGGCCCCGATCAGTATTTT. Its protein product is CASSLGLAGGPDQYF.

The chain employs TRBV29-1 and TRBJ2-1; D might be TRBD1 (5 bases). The CDR3 consists of 14 residues. Per germline, CDR1 SQVTM and CDR2 ANQGSEA. The V end lost 4 bases, the J end lost 5 bases, and 15 bases lay between the germline ends. CDR3: CSVAPQGINNEQFF. The CDR3 DNA is TGCAGCGTTGCCCCGCAGGGTATCAACAATGAGCAGTTCTTC.

The V gene is TRBV27, the J gene TRBJ2-2; either TRBD1 or TRBD2 may supply D (6 bases each). The CDR3 has 16 residues. The germline gives CDR1 MNHEY, CDR2 SMNVEV (reference sequence). The V gene lost 3 bases and the J gene lost 2 bases, with 13 bases spanning the gap. CDR3 protein: CASSFKGGLNTGELFF. DNA of the CDR3: TGTGCCAGCAGTTTTAAGGGGGGCCTCAACACCGGGGAGCTGTTTTTT.

The rearrangement joins TRBV7-2 to TRBJ1-2; D not certain. V was cut by 2 bases and J by 4 bases, with 5 bases left in between. This CDR3 region has 12 residues. CDR1 and CDR2 (germline): SGHTA, FQGNSA. CDR3 nucleotides: TGTGCCAGCAGCTTACAGGTCTATGGCTACACCTTC. Amino acid sequence: CASSLQVYGYTF. Supplemented by reference TRBV7-2 and TRBJ1-2, the full variable domain reads GAGVSQSPSNKVTEKGKDVELRCDPISGHTALYWYRQSLGQGLEFLIYFQGNSAPDKSGLPSDRFSAERTGGSVSTLTIQRTQQEDSAVYLCASSLQVYGYTFGSGTRLTVV.

The chain recombines TRBV5-1 with TRBJ2-7; 12 nucleotides line up with TRBD1. This CDR3 contains 15 residues. J was trimmed by 7 bases and V by 3 bases; bases with no gene match: 8. Germline CDR1 SGHRS, CDR2 YFSETQ. CDR3 amino acids: CASSSPGQGAQEQYF. CDR3 nucleotides: TGCGCCAGCAGCTCACCGGGACAGGGGGCACAAGAGCAGTACTTC.

The chain recombines TRBV23-1 with TRBJ2-7; D remains ambiguous. TRBV23-1 is an open reading frame, and its role is uncertain. V shed 8 bases and J shed 2 bases, with 19 bases lying between them. The CDR3 is 15 amino acids. CDR3 in amino acids: CASVRPIYGTYEQYF. The CDR3 nucleotides read TGCGCCAGCGTACGACCTATATATGGGACCTACGAGCAGTACTTC.

The rearrangement links TRBV19 to TRBJ2-2, with 7 nucleotides matching TRBD1. The trim removed 4 bases at V and 5 bases at J, leaving 7 bases unmatched. CDR3 length: 15 amino acids. Germline assignment: CDR1 LNHDA and CDR2 SQIVND (reference sequence). The CDR3 region has the DNA TGTGCCAGTAGTAAACAGGGACAGATTACCGGGGAGCTGTTTTTT. It translates to CASSKQGQITGELFF.